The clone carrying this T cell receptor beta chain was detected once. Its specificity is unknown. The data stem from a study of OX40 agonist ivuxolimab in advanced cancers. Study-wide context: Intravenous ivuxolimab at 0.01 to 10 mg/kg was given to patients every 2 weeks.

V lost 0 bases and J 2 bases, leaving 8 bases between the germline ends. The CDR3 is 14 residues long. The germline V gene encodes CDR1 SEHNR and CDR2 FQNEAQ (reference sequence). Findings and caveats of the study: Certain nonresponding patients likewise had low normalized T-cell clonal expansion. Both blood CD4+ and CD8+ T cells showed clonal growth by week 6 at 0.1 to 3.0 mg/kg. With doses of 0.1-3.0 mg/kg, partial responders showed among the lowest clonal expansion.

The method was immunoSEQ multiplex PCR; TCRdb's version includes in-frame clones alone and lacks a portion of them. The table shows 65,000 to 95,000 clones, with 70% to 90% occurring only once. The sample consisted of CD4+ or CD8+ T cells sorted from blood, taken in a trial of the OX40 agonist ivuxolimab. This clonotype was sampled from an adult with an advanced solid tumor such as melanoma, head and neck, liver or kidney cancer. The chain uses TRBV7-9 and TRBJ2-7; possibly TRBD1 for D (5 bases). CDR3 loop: CASSLAPGTYEQYF. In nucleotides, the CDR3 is TGTGCCAGCAGCTTAGCGCCAGGGACCTACGAGCAGTACTTC.